The rows below give T cell receptor beta chains drawn from one sample of a study of Ad26.COV2.S vaccination and SARS-CoV-2 variants. Some clones are missing from TCRdb's copy, which holds only in-frame ones; the method was immunoSEQ multiplex PCR. This table holds 200,000 to 300,000 clones, approximately 90% found once. The specimen comprised peripheral blood, sampled in a trial of Ad26.COV2.S vaccine versus placebo. The receptors derive from a person aged 18 to 59 who received the Ad26.COV2.S COVID-19 vaccine or a placebo. The CDR3 runs from the conserved cysteine through the conserved F or W. The D gene is left open where the match is weak.

>18|TRBV5-3|NA|TRBJ2-5
CARSSWIAERTPQETQYF
>16|TRBV28|TRBD1|TRBJ1-4
CASSLLQGAANEKLFF
>15|TRBV6-2/TRBV6-3|NA|TRBJ1-5
CASSYRGGLGQPQHF
>15|TRBV7-9|TRBD1|TRBJ1-6
CASSFTGVDNSPLHF
>13|TRBV7-2|NA|TRBJ1-5
CASSPPGRQPQHF
>16|TRBV27|TRBD2|TRBJ2-5
CASSREGPTPQETQYF
>12|TRBV29-1|NA|TRBJ2-5
CSVENQGETQYF
>13|TRBV2|TRBD1|TRBJ2-1
CASHGTGINEQFF
>14|TRBV19|NA|TRBJ2-6
CASSISSGANVLTF
>8|TRBV23-1|NA|TRBJ2-1
CATNEQFF
>14|TRBV6-2/TRBV6-3|NA|TRBJ2-5
CASSYSVYQETQYF
>14|TRBV4-1|NA|TRBJ2-7
CASSPRTQGYEQYF